This T cell receptor (beta chain) is drawn from a study of Graves' ophthalmopathy and Graves' hyperthyroidism. Study-wide results and caveats: Blood also contained most of the expanded thyroid clonotypes above 0.001 frequency.

Hyperthyroidism patients had new diagnoses, durations under 2 months, and ages of 18 to 65. Clinicians made diagnoses from clinical symptoms, serum thyroxine, TRAb, thyroid ultrasound and orbital computed tomography. RNA transcripts yielded amplified TCR beta CDR3 regions. HTBI primers served in a first-round RT-PCR, which a second-round multiplex PCR followed. TCRdb re-called the multiplex PCR reads with MiXCR, one entry per CDR3 protein. Of roughly 610,000 distinct CDR3 sequences listed, 20% to 25% are singletons. This clonotype was recorded many times. Its target is not known. V was trimmed by 8 bases and J by 2 bases, leaving 10 bases between them. Per germline, CDR1 SGHAT and CDR2 FQNNGV. CDR3 length equals 12 residues.

This sequence joins TRBV11-2 and TRBJ2-7, with D perhaps matching TRBD1 (6 bases). Material: peripheral blood. The TCR originated in a young woman with stable Graves' hyperthyroidism. Some clones in this sample may be carry-over from other donors' samples. The CDR3, as DNA: TGTGCCAGCGGCAGGACAGCCTACGAGCAGTACTTC. Amino acids: CASGRTAYEQYF.